The entry that follows covers one TCR beta chain sequence. Antigen unknown. The data belong to a study of T cell responses to AZD1222 COVID-19 vaccine. The CDR3 is 14 residues long. CDR1 is GTSNPN, CDR2 SVGIG, per germline (reference sequence). With 2 bases removed from V and 5 bases from J, the gap between germline ends came to 13 bases. Using immunoSEQ multiplex PCR, the repertoire was profiled, and TCRdb retains in-frame clones only, with some absent. In the table there are roughly 120,000 clones, 85% to 95% of which are singletons. Broader study findings: Nearly half of unique spike-specific TCRs reportedly avoided B.1.351 and B.1.1.7 mutated regions. Sampling captured repertoires only after the peak T cell response. At baseline, seropositivity was found in only six or seven AZD1222 recipients. Vaccine-associated CD4 TCRs ranged over spike, dominating at 160-218 and 743-854.

The chain links TRBV30 to TRBJ1-5; D is uncertain. The sequence was collected from an adult in good health. The sequencing here drew on peripheral blood, taken on day 0 of AZD1222 vaccination. The CDR3 DNA reads TGTGCCTGGAGTTTAGGACCCCCCGATCAGCCCCAGCATTTT. It translates to CAWSLGPPDQPQHF.